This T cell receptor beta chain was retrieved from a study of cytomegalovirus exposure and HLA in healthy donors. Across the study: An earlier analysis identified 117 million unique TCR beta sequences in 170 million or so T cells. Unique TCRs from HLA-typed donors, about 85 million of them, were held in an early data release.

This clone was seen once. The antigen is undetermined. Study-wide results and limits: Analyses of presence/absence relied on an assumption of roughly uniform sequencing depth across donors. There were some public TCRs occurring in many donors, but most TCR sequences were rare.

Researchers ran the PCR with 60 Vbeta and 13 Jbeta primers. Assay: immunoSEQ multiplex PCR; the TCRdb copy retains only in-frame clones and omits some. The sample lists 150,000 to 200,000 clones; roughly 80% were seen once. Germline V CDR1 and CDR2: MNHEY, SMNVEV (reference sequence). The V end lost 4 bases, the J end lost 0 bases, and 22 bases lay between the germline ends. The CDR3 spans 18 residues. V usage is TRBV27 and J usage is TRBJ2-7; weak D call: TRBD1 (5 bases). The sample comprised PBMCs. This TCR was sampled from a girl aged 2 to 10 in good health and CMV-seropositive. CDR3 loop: CASSSSLMTVFSSYEQYF. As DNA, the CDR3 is TGTGCCAGCAGTTCGAGTCTTATGACAGTTTTCAGCTCCTACGAGCAGTACTTC.